The clone carrying this T cell receptor beta chain was picked up one time. The sample is drawn from a study of blood T cell repertoires in COVID-19. Turning to the study itself: From the United States, Italy and Spain came samples of acute and convalescent COVID-19. In each case, the material was cDNA or gDNA derived from T cells, B-cell-depleted T cells, or PBMCs.

In the source study's methods: Researchers report that nucleated cell counts were estimated from reference gene primer amplification. Profiling relied on immunoSEQ multiplex PCR, and the TCRdb table lists in-frame clones only, not all of them. V, J and clone size are taken as reported in that table, and D and trimming were inferred from the DNA itself. This table has about 160,000 clones, around 80% appearing once. The V gene lost 0 bases and the J gene lost 4 bases, with 16 bases spanning the gap. The germline gives CDR1 SGHTA, CDR2 FQGNSA. CDR3 length: 17 amino acids. V is TRBV7-2 and J is TRBJ1-5, with D tentatively TRBD1 (6 bases). The TCR originated in a woman older than 75 with acute or convalescent COVID-19. The sample was peripheral blood. The CDR3, as DNA: TGTGCCAGCAGCTTAGCCTTAGGGGGGGCAGGGAATCAGCCCCAGCATTTT. Amino acids: CASSLALGGAGNQPQHF.